These T cell receptor beta chains were read from a single sample in a study of shared clonotypes between healthy human individuals. Measured with immunoSEQ multiplex PCR; TCRdb has only the in-frame clones, and not every one. This repertoire shows over a million clones, around 74% found once; its top ten account for 1.4%. Sequenced material: memory CD4+ T cells sorted from blood. The receptors here all came from a man between 18 and 35 years old in good health. CDR3s include the opening cysteine and the closing phenylalanine or tryptophan. A D gene is named only where the DNA matches it firmly. Not all rows give a size; the values are once, few, many and, for expanded clones, a class.

j_call: TRBJ2-2
clone_size: -
d_call: -
v_call: TRBV29-1
cdr3_nt: TGCAGCGCGCAAAGGACTAACACCGGGGAGCTGTTTTTT
cdr3_aa: CSAQRTNTGELFF

j_call: TRBJ2-1
clone_size: -
d_call: TRBD2
v_call: TRBV6-6
cdr3_nt: TGTGCCAGCAGTGCAAGCGGGGGGCTTTACAATGAGCAGTTCTTC
cdr3_aa: CASSASGGLYNEQFF

j_call: TRBJ1-1
clone_size: once
d_call: -
v_call: TRBV5-1
cdr3_nt: TGCGCCAGCAGCGTCGACGGAAACACTGAAGCTTTCTTT
cdr3_aa: CASSVDGNTEAFF

j_call: TRBJ2-3
clone_size: -
d_call: -
v_call: TRBV5-6
cdr3_nt: TGTGCCAGCAGCACCGACCCGGCAGGGACAGATACGCAGTATTTT
cdr3_aa: CASSTDPAGTDTQYF

j_call: TRBJ2-7
clone_size: -
d_call: -
v_call: TRBV5-1
cdr3_nt: TGCGCCAGCAGCTTGGAGGGGGACTACTCCTACGAGCAGTACTTC
cdr3_aa: CASSLEGDYSYEQYF

j_call: TRBJ2-2
clone_size: -
d_call: TRBD2
v_call: TRBV4-2
cdr3_nt: TGTGCCAGCAGCAGGAGCGGGGGGGCCGGCGGGGAGCTGTTTTTT
cdr3_aa: CASSRSGGAGGELFF

j_call: TRBJ2-7
clone_size: -
d_call: -
v_call: TRBV6-1
cdr3_nt: TGTGCCAGCGCAGAGCCAGGGACCTACGAGCAGTACTTC
cdr3_aa: CASAEPGTYEQYF

j_call: TRBJ2-3
clone_size: -
d_call: TRBD2
v_call: TRBV27
cdr3_nt: TGTGCCAGCAGTTTAATGGCTAGCGGGGGAAATACGCAGTATTTT
cdr3_aa: CASSLMASGGNTQYF

j_call: TRBJ2-1
clone_size: -
d_call: TRBD1
v_call: TRBV6-4
cdr3_nt: TGTGCCAGCAGCGAGGGACAGGGGTTTGGGGAGCAGTTCTTC
cdr3_aa: CASSEGQGFGEQFF

j_call: TRBJ1-4
clone_size: -
d_call: -
v_call: TRBV9
cdr3_nt: TGTGCCAGCAGCGTATTAAGCGGGGGTGCTAATGAAAAACTGTTTTTT
cdr3_aa: CASSVLSGGANEKLFF

j_call: TRBJ2-2
clone_size: -
d_call: TRBD2
v_call: TRBV10-2
cdr3_nt: TGCGCCAGCAGTCGCGGGGGGGCCAACACCGGGGAGCTGTTTTTT
cdr3_aa: CASSRGGANTGELFF

j_call: TRBJ1-1
clone_size: many
d_call: -
v_call: TRBV10-3
cdr3_nt: TGTGCCATCAGTGGAAGGCGGACTGAAGCTTTCTTT
cdr3_aa: CAISGRRTEAFF

j_call: TRBJ1-1
clone_size: once
d_call: -
v_call: TRBV7-2
cdr3_nt: TGTGCCAGCAGCCGAAACTCGGGGACTGAAGCTTTCTTT
cdr3_aa: CASSRNSGTEAFF

j_call: TRBJ1-4
clone_size: -
d_call: -
v_call: TRBV5-6
cdr3_nt: TGTGCCAGCACCACCTGGGGTACTTATGAAAAACTGTTTTTT
cdr3_aa: CASTTWGTYEKLFF

j_call: TRBJ1-1
clone_size: few
d_call: -
v_call: TRBV18
cdr3_nt: TGTGCCAGCTCACCCACATTGAACACTGAAGCTTTCTTT
cdr3_aa: CASSPTLNTEAFF

j_call: TRBJ2-3
clone_size: -
d_call: TRBD1
v_call: TRBV10-3
cdr3_nt: TGTGCCATCAGTGAGTCGACAGGGGGCCGGACAGATACGCAGTATTTT
cdr3_aa: CAISESTGGRTDTQYF

j_call: TRBJ2-5
clone_size: -
d_call: -
v_call: TRBV28
cdr3_nt: TGTGCCAGCACCCGGGCAGGGAAAGGCCTTCAAGAGACCCAGTACTTC
cdr3_aa: CASTRAGKGLQETQYF

j_call: TRBJ2-2
clone_size: -
d_call: -
v_call: TRBV5-5
cdr3_nt: TGTGCCAGCAGCTTGATAGCGGATCTGAACACCGGGGAGCTGTTTTTT
cdr3_aa: CASSLIADLNTGELFF

j_call: TRBJ2-1
clone_size: -
d_call: -
v_call: TRBV2
cdr3_nt: TGTGCCAGCAGGGCCCGGAGCTCCTACAATGAGCAGTTCTTC
cdr3_aa: CASRARSSYNEQFF

j_call: TRBJ2-3
clone_size: -
d_call: -
v_call: TRBV11-2
cdr3_nt: TGTGCCAGCAGCCCCAGCCCGGCTAGCAGAGATACGCAGTATTTT
cdr3_aa: CASSPSPASRDTQYF

j_call: TRBJ2-5
clone_size: -
d_call: TRBD2
v_call: TRBV7-2
cdr3_nt: TGTGCCAGCAGCCCTAGCGGATTTGGCCAGACCCAGTACTTC
cdr3_aa: CASSPSGFGQTQYF

j_call: TRBJ2-2
clone_size: -
d_call: TRBD2
v_call: TRBV5-4
cdr3_nt: TGTGCCAGCAGCTTGGGGGGACTAGCGGGCCACACCAGGGAGCTGTTTTTT
cdr3_aa: CASSLGGLAGHTRELFF

j_call: TRBJ2-1
clone_size: -
d_call: -
v_call: TRBV6-6
cdr3_nt: TGTGCCAGCAGTTACCCTGTTGGGGTGGTTAGGAATGAGCAGTTCTTC
cdr3_aa: CASSYPVGVVRNEQFF

j_call: TRBJ1-2
clone_size: -
d_call: -
v_call: TRBV19
cdr3_nt: TGTGCCAGTACCCTGGGAAGACAGTACTCCTATGGCTACACCTTC
cdr3_aa: CASTLGRQYSYGYTF

j_call: TRBJ2-7
clone_size: -
d_call: TRBD1
v_call: TRBV5-1
cdr3_nt: TGCGCCAGCACCGAGCCCGGGACAGCCTACGAGCAGTACTTC
cdr3_aa: CASTEPGTAYEQYF

j_call: TRBJ2-2
clone_size: -
d_call: -
v_call: TRBV7-7
cdr3_nt: TGTGCTAGCAGCTCCGGGGTTACCGGGGAGCTGTTTTTT
cdr3_aa: CASSSGVTGELFF

j_call: TRBJ1-6
clone_size: -
d_call: -
v_call: TRBV5-1
cdr3_nt: TGCGCCAGCCGGCGGGCCCTCCACTTT
cdr3_aa: CASRRALHF

j_call: TRBJ1-5
clone_size: -
d_call: -
v_call: TRBV19
cdr3_nt: TGTGCCAGTAGTACGAGGACAGGCAATCAGCCCCAGCATTTT
cdr3_aa: CASSTRTGNQPQHF

j_call: TRBJ2-3
clone_size: few
d_call: -
v_call: TRBV5-1
cdr3_nt: TGCGCCAGCAGCTTGGAGGTAGCAACAGATACGCAGTATTTT
cdr3_aa: CASSLEVATDTQYF

j_call: TRBJ2-7
clone_size: few
d_call: -
v_call: TRBV5-1
cdr3_nt: TGCGCCAGCAGCTTGGGGCCCGACTACGAGCAGTACTTC
cdr3_aa: CASSLGPDYEQYF

j_call: TRBJ1-3
clone_size: -
d_call: -
v_call: TRBV29-1
cdr3_nt: TGCAGCGCCGGGGACTTAAGCTCTGGAAACACCATATATTTT
cdr3_aa: CSAGDLSSGNTIYF

j_call: TRBJ1-3
clone_size: -
d_call: -
v_call: TRBV6-1
cdr3_nt: TGTGCCAGCAGCCATCTGGGGGCTTCTGGAAACACCATATATTTT
cdr3_aa: CASSHLGASGNTIYF

j_call: TRBJ1-6
clone_size: once
d_call: -
v_call: TRBV5-4
cdr3_nt: TGTGCCAGCAGCTTGGACACGACTGGGGATTCACCCCTCCACTTT
cdr3_aa: CASSLDTTGDSPLHF

j_call: TRBJ2-5
clone_size: -
d_call: TRBD2
v_call: TRBV9
cdr3_nt: TGTGCCAGCAGCGTAGATGCGGGGGGCCGACAAGAGACCCAGTACTTC
cdr3_aa: CASSVDAGGRQETQYF

j_call: TRBJ1-6
clone_size: -
d_call: TRBD1
v_call: TRBV4-1
cdr3_nt: TGCGCCAGCAGCCAAGAGAACAGGGGAAGCTCCTATAATTCACCCCTCCACTTT
cdr3_aa: CASSQENRGSSYNSPLHF

j_call: TRBJ1-6
clone_size: -
d_call: -
v_call: TRBV7-6
cdr3_nt: TGTGCCAGCAGCTTAGGCACAAGTGGTGTATCAGGAAGTTCACCCCTCCACTTT
cdr3_aa: CASSLGTSGVSGSSPLHF

j_call: TRBJ1-3
clone_size: -
d_call: TRBD1
v_call: TRBV4-1
cdr3_nt: TGCGCCAGCAGCCGAGGGACAGGGCGATCTGGAAACACCATATATTTT
cdr3_aa: CASSRGTGRSGNTIYF